This is a list of T cell receptor beta chains from one sample in a study of blood T cell repertoires in COVID-19. Clones were read by immunoSEQ multiplex PCR, and TCRdb kept only the in-frame ones, dropping some. The sample contains 100,000 to 150,000 clones, 90% of which appear only once. Material: peripheral blood. The receptors here all came from a man aged 60-69 years with COVID-19, enrolled during active disease. Both conserved end residues are part of each CDR3. The order of the fields is V gene, J gene, clone size, D gene, CDR3 length, CDR3 protein, CDR3 DNA. A D gene is named only where the DNA matches it firmly. Clone size, where shown, is once, few, many, or a class for clones that have expanded.

TRBV7-6,TRBJ2-2,NA,TRBD2,15,CASSWSGSGTGELFF,TGTGCCAGCAGCTGGAGCGGGAGCGGGACCGGGGAGCTGTTTTTT
TRBV5-5,TRBJ2-3,NA,TRBD2,16,CASSPRGGDSTDTQYF,TGTGCCAGCAGCCCCCGGGGGGGGGACAGCACAGATACGCAGTATTTT
TRBV2,TRBJ1-2,NA,NA,14,CASLLAGSDYGYTF,TGTGCCAGCCTCCTAGCAGGTTCGGACTATGGCTACACCTTC
TRBV6-5,TRBJ2-7,NA,TRBD1,14,CASSRDRGRDEQYF,TGTGCCAGCAGCCGCGACAGGGGAAGGGACGAGCAGTACTTC
TRBV20-1,TRBJ2-5,NA,NA,11,CSARDRETQYF,TGCAGTGCTAGGGACAGAGAGACCCAGTACTTC
TRBV9,TRBJ1-1,NA,TRBD1,17,CASSVDLTGTLNTEAFF,TGTGCCAGCAGCGTAGATTTGACAGGGACTTTGAACACTGAAGCTTTCTTT
TRBV18,TRBJ2-7,NA,NA,13,CASSPAGPVEQYF,TGTGCCAGCTCACCAGCAGGGCCGGTGGAGCAGTACTTC
TRBV11-2,TRBJ2-3,once,NA,16,CASSLRGTPSTDTQYF,TGTGCCAGCAGCTTAAGGGGGACGCCTTCCACAGATACGCAGTATTTT
TRBV11-2,TRBJ1-3,NA,TRBD1,15,CASSKRTGSGNTIYF,TGTGCCAGCAGCAAGAGGACAGGTTCTGGAAACACCATATATTTT
TRBV7-3,TRBJ2-7,NA,TRBD1,15,CASSAEGQGAYEQYF,TGTGCCAGCAGCGCAGAAGGACAGGGCGCCTACGAGCAGTACTTC
TRBV18,TRBJ1-4,NA,NA,14,CASSPGGDREKLFF,TGTGCCAGCTCACCGGGGGGAGACCGTGAAAAACTGTTTTTT
TRBV10-3,TRBJ1-2,many,NA,12,CAISDRGYGYTF,TGTGCCATCAGTGACAGGGGCTATGGCTACACCTTC
TRBV2,TRBJ1-5,many,NA,13,CASTGQLNQPQHF,TGTGCCAGTACTGGACAGCTTAATCAGCCCCAGCATTTT
TRBV7-6,TRBJ2-1,NA,TRBD2,15,CASSMGLAGYNEQFF,TGTGCCAGCAGCATGGGACTAGCGGGATACAATGAGCAGTTCTTC
TRBV19,TRBJ1-6,NA,NA,13,CASRGLSDSPLHF,TGTGCCAGTAGGGGACTATCCGATTCACCCCTCCACTTT
TRBV28,TRBJ1-2,NA,TRBD1,13,CASSSTGAIGYTF,TGTGCCAGCAGTTCCACAGGGGCAATTGGCTACACCTTC
TRBV9,TRBJ1-2,NA,TRBD1,15,CASRPGQGLGYGYTF,TGTGCCAGCAGACCGGGACAGGGGTTAGGCTATGGCTACACCTTC
TRBV11-2,TRBJ2-3,NA,TRBD2,14,CASSLAGRKDTQYF,TGTGCCAGCAGCTTAGCCGGGAGGAAAGATACGCAGTATTTT
TRBV6-5,TRBJ1-1,NA,NA,14,CASSYTGMNTEAFF,TGTGCCAGCAGTTATACGGGGATGAACACTGAAGCTTTCTTT
TRBV6-6,TRBJ2-1,NA,TRBD2,18,CASSRSGLAGRVRDAQFF,TGTGCCAGCAGTCGGTCGGGACTAGCGGGTCGGGTACGCGATGCGCAGTTCTTC
TRBV24-1,TRBJ2-1,NA,NA,18,CATSDPSGAGPSYNEQFF,TGTGCCACCAGTGATCCATCTGGGGCGGGACCCTCGTACAATGAGCAGTTCTTC
TRBV14,TRBJ2-3,NA,NA,14,CASSQVGGADTQYF,TGTGCCAGCAGCCAAGTTGGAGGGGCAGATACGCAGTATTTT
TRBV7-2,TRBJ1-2,NA,NA,15,CASSLAEGEGYGYTF,TGTGCCAGCAGCTTAGCGGAAGGGGAGGGCTATGGCTACACCTTC
TRBV6-1,TRBJ1-5,NA,NA,14,CASSEGGGNQPQHF,TGTGCCAGCAGTGAGGGGGGGGGCAATCAGCCCCAGCATTTT
TRBV27,TRBJ2-7,NA,TRBD1,16,CASSSSYRGAPYEQYF,TGTGCCAGCAGTTCCTCGTACAGGGGAGCTCCATACGAGCAGTACTTC
TRBV7-9,TRBJ1-6,NA,TRBD1,13,CASSLRQGSPLHF,TGTGCCAGCAGCTTAAGACAGGGATCACCCCTCCACTTT
TRBV5-1,TRBJ2-1,NA,NA,12,CASSLDPSRQFF,TGCGCCAGCAGCTTGGACCCCTCGAGGCAGTTCTTC
TRBV11-3,TRBJ2-3,NA,TRBD2,15,CASSPSGQRTDTQYF,TGTGCCAGCAGCCCTAGCGGGCAGCGCACAGATACGCAGTATTTT
TRBV19,TRBJ1-6,NA,NA,15,CASSIGQAYNSPLHF,TGTGCCAGTAGTATAGGCCAGGCATATAATTCACCCCTCCACTTT
TRBV28,TRBJ1-2,NA,NA,12,CASSWDLYGYTF,TGTGCCAGCAGTTGGGACTTATATGGCTACACCTTC
TRBV6-1,TRBJ2-1,NA,TRBD2,16,CASSARLAGSYNEQFF,TGTGCCAGCAGTGCTCGACTAGCGGGGTCCTACAATGAGCAGTTCTTC
TRBV5-4,TRBJ2-1,once,NA,18,CASSLETIARRSYNEQFF,TGTGCCAGCAGCTTGGAAACCATAGCGAGAAGATCCTACAATGAGCAGTTCTTC
TRBV7-8,TRBJ2-7,NA,TRBD1,14,CASSLVQGAYEQYF,TGTGCCAGCAGCTTAGTACAGGGGGCTTACGAGCAGTACTTC
TRBV6-5,TRBJ1-6,NA,TRBD1,15,CASSRKGGRNSPLHF,TGTGCCAGCAGCAGGAAAGGGGGCCGCAATTCACCCCTCCACTTT
TRBV15,TRBJ2-3,NA,NA,15,CATSRVSGVMYTQYF,TGTGCCACCAGCAGAGTTTCTGGAGTGATGTATACGCAGTATTTT
TRBV28,TRBJ2-7,NA,TRBD1,14,CASSSRQGNYEQYF,TGTGCCAGCAGTTCCAGACAGGGAAACTACGAGCAGTACTTC
TRBV3-1/TRBV3-2,TRBJ2-7,NA,TRBD1,13,CASSRDRVAEQYF,TGTGCCAGCAGCCGGGACAGGGTAGCCGAGCAGTACTTC
TRBV15,TRBJ2-5,NA,TRBD2,15,CATSPRTSGIETQYF,TGTGCCACCAGCCCCAGGACTAGCGGGATAGAGACCCAGTACTTC
TRBV7-2,TRBJ2-1,NA,TRBD2,19,CASSESLAGLPSSYNEQFF,TGTGCCAGCAGCGAATCACTAGCGGGGCTTCCTAGCTCCTACAATGAGCAGTTCTTC